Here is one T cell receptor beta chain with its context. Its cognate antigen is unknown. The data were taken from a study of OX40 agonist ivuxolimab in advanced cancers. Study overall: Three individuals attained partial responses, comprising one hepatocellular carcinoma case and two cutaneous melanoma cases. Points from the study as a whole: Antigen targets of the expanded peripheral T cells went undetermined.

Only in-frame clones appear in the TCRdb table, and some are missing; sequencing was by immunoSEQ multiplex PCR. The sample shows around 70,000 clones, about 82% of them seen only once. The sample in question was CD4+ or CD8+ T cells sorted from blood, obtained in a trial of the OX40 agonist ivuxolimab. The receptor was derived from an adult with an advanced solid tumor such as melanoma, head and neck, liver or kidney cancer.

The CDR3 here is CASSRDSTRNEKLFF. Written as DNA, the CDR3 is TGCGCCAGCTCCCGGGACTCAACCCGAAATGAAAAACTGTTTTTT. The chain combines TRBV5-1 with TRBJ1-4, with D possibly TRBD1 on 5 matching bases. There are 15 residues in the CDR3. The germline V and J ends were trimmed by 7 bases and 5 bases, with 18 bases remaining between them. CDR1 is SGHRS, CDR2 YFSETQ, per germline.